These 19 T cell receptor beta chains share one sample of origin, sequenced in a study of T cell responses to AZD1222 COVID-19 vaccine. Profiling relied on immunoSEQ multiplex PCR, and the TCRdb table lists in-frame clones only, not all of them. Of over 100,000 clones in the sample, roughly 90% were seen once. This sample comprised peripheral blood, obtained on day 0 of AZD1222 vaccination. The receptors come from an adult in good health.

This chain connects TRBV30 to TRBJ1-5; D not resolved. V was shortened by 0 bases and J by 4 bases, with 7 bases between the two germline ends. CDR1 is GTSNPN, CDR2 SVGIG, per germline (reference sequence). CDR3 length: 13 amino acids. The CDR3 DNA is TGTGCCTGGAGTGTGGCAGAAAATCAGCCCCAGCATTTT. Translated: CAWSVAENQPQHF.

The gene calls are TRBV2 and TRBJ2-1; 11 positions match TRBD1. The V and J ends lost 6 bases and 1 base, in that order; junction bases with no gene match: 5. The CDR3 sequence is 16 residues long. Germline loops: CDR1 SNHLY, CDR2 FYNNEI. CDR3 coding DNA: TGTGCCAGCAGGGGGACAGGGGGTCGGTCCTACAATGAGCAGTTCTTC. It yields the protein CASRGTGGRSYNEQFF.

The chain joins TRBV10-3 to TRBJ1-2; D gene unclear. The V gene's germline CDR1 is ENHRY and CDR2 SYGVKD. V lost 4 bases and J 8 bases, leaving 14 bases between the germline ends. CDR3 length equals 13 residues. The CDR3 protein is CAISGTARLGYTF. The CDR3 bases are TGTGCCATCAGTGGGACCGCAAGGCTAGGCTACACCTTC.

This clone was recorded once. The chain has TRBV14 and TRBJ2-5, with 10 nucleotides matching TRBD2. The CDR3 spans 15 residues. The V and J ends lost 4 bases and 1 base, in that order; junction bases with no gene match: 3. The germline V gene encodes CDR1 SGHDN and CDR2 FVKESK. The CDR3 DNA reads as TGTGCCAGCAGCCGAATAGCGGGGGGCCAAGAGACCCAGTACTTC. It encodes CASSRIAGGQETQYF.

This chain uses TRBV18 with TRBJ2-4; 8 bases map to TRBD2. Germline V CDR1 and CDR2: KGHSH, LQKENI. V gave up 2 bases and J gave up 7 bases; unmatched junction bases: 13. This CDR3 spans 17 amino acids. The CDR3 DNA reads as TGTGCCAGCTCACCAACCGTTGCGGGGGGACCTTTGAACATTCAGTACTTC. Amino acid sequence: CASSPTVAGGPLNIQYF. The complete variable domain, with remaining parts taken from reference TRBV18 and TRBJ2-4, reads NAGVMQNPRHLVRRRGQEARLRCSPMKGHSHVYWYRQLPEEGLKFMVYLQKENIIDESGMPKERFSAEFPKEGPSILRIQQVVRGDSAAYFCASSPTVAGGPLNIQYFGAGTRLSVL.

The chain combines TRBV18 with TRBJ1-2; TRBD1 agrees at 10 bases. This CDR3 region has 18 residues. After removal of 8 bases from V and 2 bases from J, the junction contained 17 bases not matched to a gene. The germline CDR1 and CDR2 sequences are KGHSH and LQKENI. CDR3 protein: CASIRQGATTANNYGYTF. The CDR3 nucleotides read TGTGCCAGCATCAGACAGGGGGCGACTACGGCGAACAACTATGGCTACACCTTC.

The chain employs TRBV5-3 and TRBJ1-6; 7 positions agree with TRBD1. TRBV5-3 is an ORF for which the function is uncertain. This CDR3 comprises 14 residues. The junction had 3 bases not matched to a gene; V was cut back by 3 bases and J by 6 bases. For the CDR3, the DNA is TGTGCCAGAAGCTCACGGACAGGTAATTCACCCCTCCACTTT. Its protein is CARSSRTGNSPLHF.

This clone was observed once. The rearrangement links TRBV2 to TRBJ1-2, with no clear D. This CDR3 is 14 amino acids long. Germline lookup yields CDR1 SNHLY and CDR2 FYNNEI. V shed 8 bases and J shed 3 bases, with 16 bases lying between them. The chain's CDR3 is CASALERGHYGYTF. The CDR3 DNA reads as TGTGCCAGCGCGCTGGAGAGAGGACACTATGGCTACACCTTC. The full variable domain, with the rest looked up from reference TRBV2 and TRBJ1-2, is EPEVTQTPSHQVTQMGQEVILRCVPISNHLYFYWYRQILGQKVEFLVSFYNNEISEKSEIFDDQFSVERPDGSNFTLKIRSTKLEDSAMYFCASALERGHYGYTFGSGTRLTVV.

CDR3 amino acids: CASSDRGYEKLFF. CDR3 DNA: TGTGCCAGCAGTGATCGTGGTTATGAAAAACTGTTTTTT. The genes are TRBV6-4 and TRBJ1-4; no clear D gene. This CDR3 is built from 13 residues. V lost 3 bases, J lost 6 bases, and 8 bases lay in between. Germline V lookup: CDR1 MRHNA, CDR2 SNTAGT.

V gene TRBV6-5 combines with J gene TRBJ1-1; D perhaps matches TRBD1 (6 bases). The CDR3 sequence is 14 residues long. Trimming took 6 bases from V and 3 from J, leaving 14 bases between them. Germline loops: CDR1 MNHEY, CDR2 SVGAGI. CDR3 loop: CASSHREVDTEAFF. The CDR3 region has the DNA TGTGCCAGCAGCCACAGGGAAGTAGACACTGAAGCTTTCTTT.

The J gene is TRBJ1-2, the V gene TRBV15; 9 bases line up with TRBD1. This CDR3 comprises 17 residues. The germline gives CDR1 LNHNV, CDR2 YYDKDF (reference sequence). V trimming: 3 bases; J trimming: 2 bases; junction bases outside the gene matches: 10. The CDR3 reads CATSSDSGQGRNYGYTF. CDR3 DNA: TGTGCCACCAGCAGCGATTCCGGACAGGGGCGGAACTATGGCTACACCTTC.

This chain connects TRBV19 to TRBJ2-7; possible D gene TRBD2, 6 bases. Germline-derived CDR1 and CDR2 are LNHDA and SQIVND (reference sequence). The CDR3 runs to 15 residues. V was shortened by 3 bases and J by 5 bases, with 17 bases between the two germline ends. The CDR3 DNA reads TGTGCCAGTAGTATTGAACTCGGGGGAGTCCACGAGCAGTACTTC. Its protein is CASSIELGGVHEQYF.

This chain uses TRBV6-5 with TRBJ2-1; no reliable D call. Trimming took 6 bases from V and 7 from J, leaving 13 bases between them. CDR1 is MNHEY and CDR2 is SVGAGI in the germline V gene. The CDR3 runs 13 residues. CDR3 loop: CASRLAATNEQFF. The DNA for the CDR3 is TGTGCCAGCAGGTTGGCGGCAACGAATGAGCAGTTCTTC.

The gene calls are TRBV12-3 or TRBV12-4 and TRBJ1-2; D may be TRBD1 (6 bases). This CDR3 has 13 residues. Trimming took off 6 bases at V and 5 bases at J, with 13 bases between the two ends. The CDR3 nucleotides are TGTGCCAGCAGACTAACAGGGCTTTATGGCTACACCTTC. Its protein product is CASRLTGLYGYTF.

The chain uses TRBV30 and TRBJ2-4, with D possibly being TRBD1 (6 bases). V gave up 2 bases and J gave up 9 bases, with 14 bases separating them. The CDR3 loop spans 13 amino acids. CDR1 and CDR2 from the germline V gene are GTSNPN and SVGIG (reference sequence). CDR3 residues: CAWSIRDNSIQYF. CDR3 bases: TGTGCCTGGAGTATCCGGGACAATTCCATTCAGTACTTC.

The V and J genes are TRBV3-1 (or the pseudogene TRBV3-2) and TRBJ1-5; D is unclear. From germline, CDR1 is LGHDT and CDR2 YNNKEL (reference sequence). V gave up 3 bases and J gave up 2 bases, with 14 bases separating them. This CDR3 contains 16 residues. The DNA of the CDR3 is TGTGCCAGCAGCCAGCGGGAAGGGAGTGGCAATCAGCCCCAGCATTTT. As protein: CASSQREGSGNQPQHF.

The chain is built from TRBV19 and TRBJ1-5; the D is unclear. Germline loops: CDR1 LNHDA, CDR2 SQIVND (reference sequence). Trimming shortened V by 6 bases and J by 0 bases, and 12 bases separated the two germline ends. The CDR3 consists of 15 residues. CDR3 sequence (DNA): TGTGCCAGTAGAGGTGATGGGGTTAGCAATCAGCCCCAGCATTTT. Its translation is CASRGDGVSNQPQHF.

The chain recombines TRBV7-2 with TRBJ1-5, with D uncertain. The germline V gene encodes CDR1 SGHTA and CDR2 FQGNSA. V lost 7 bases and J 3 bases, leaving 13 bases between the germline ends. This CDR3 has 14 residues. Here the CDR3 reads CASNLGELNQPQHF. The CDR3, as DNA: TGTGCCAGCAATTTGGGAGAACTCAATCAGCCCCAGCATTTT.

The chain uses TRBV27 and TRBJ2-7, with TRBD1 matching over 9 bases. This CDR3 comprises 17 residues. Germline V gene sequence: CDR1 MNHEY, CDR2 SMNVEV (reference sequence). Trimming cost V 3 bases and J 4 bases; bases outside gene matches: 13. The CDR3, as DNA: TGTGCCAGCAGTTTTCGCCCCACAGGGGGCGCCGGGTACGAGCAGTACTTC. Protein product: CASSFRPTGGAGYEQYF.